The rows below give T cell receptor beta chains drawn from one sample of a study of cytomegalovirus exposure and HLA in healthy donors. Generated by immunoSEQ multiplex PCR, the TCRdb table keeps only in-frame clones and is missing some. The sample lists 100,000 to 150,000 clones, more than 75% occurring once. Sequencing was carried out using PBMCs. All receptors come from a young man in good health and CMV-seropositive. CDR3s include the opening cysteine and the closing phenylalanine or tryptophan. D genes are given only for firm matches. The listing skips clone size in some rows; elsewhere it reads once, few, many or a size class.

J gene	V gene	D gene	clone size	CDR3 DNA	CDR3 protein
TRBJ2-1	TRBV18	TRBD2	-	TGTGCCAGCTCACGGGGGACTAGCGGGATATCCCATGAGCAGTTCTTC	CASSRGTSGISHEQFF
TRBJ2-1	TRBV5-5	-	-	TGTGCCAGCAGCTTGGTTAGGACTCATAATGAGCAGTTCTTC	CASSLVRTHNEQFF
TRBJ2-3	TRBV29-1	-	-	TGCAGCGTTGCGAGTAGCACAGATACGCAGTATTTT	CSVASSTDTQYF
TRBJ2-7	TRBV28	TRBD1	once	TGTGCCAGCAGTCAACCGGGACAGGCGAACTACGAGCAGTACTTC	CASSQPGQANYEQYF
TRBJ2-7	TRBV28	TRBD2	-	TGTGCCAGCAGTTTATTGGGGACTAGCGGGTCGGCCGAGCAGTACTTC	CASSLLGTSGSAEQYF
TRBJ2-1	TRBV30	-	-	TGTGCCTGGAAGGGCGGGAATTCCTACAATGAGCAGTTCTTC	CAWKGGNSYNEQFF
TRBJ2-7	TRBV7-9	TRBD2	-	TGTGCCAGCAGCATGAGCGGGACCTACGAGCAGTACTTC	CASSMSGTYEQYF
TRBJ1-2	TRBV29-1	TRBD1	-	TGCAGCGTTGAAGATCAAGGTAGACAGGGCGACTATGGCTACACCTTC	CSVEDQGRQGDYGYTF
TRBJ1-5	TRBV15	-	-	TGTGCCACCAGCAGTAGAAGCAATCAGCCCCAGCATTTT	CATSSRSNQPQHF
TRBJ2-1	TRBV10-2	TRBD2	-	TGCGCCAGCAGTGGAGGACTAGGACCCTACAATGAGCAGTTCTTC	CASSGGLGPYNEQFF
TRBJ2-7	TRBV7-9	-	few	TGTGCCAGCAGTTCAAAGGGGCTAGTCGACTCCTACGAGCAGTACTTC	CASSSKGLVDSYEQYF
TRBJ2-5	TRBV5-4	TRBD1	-	TGTGCCAGCAGCCGCAGGACAGGGGATCAAGAGACCCAGTACTTC	CASSRRTGDQETQYF
TRBJ2-7	TRBV6-5	-	-	TGTGCCACCAGCCTTAGCGGAAACTACGAACAGCAGTACTTC	CATSLSGNYEQQYF
TRBJ1-5	TRBV5-4	-	once	TGTGCCAGCAGTACCGACAAACAGCCCCAGCATTTT	CASSTDKQPQHF
TRBJ1-5	TRBV30	TRBD1	-	TGTGCCTGGAGTGTAAAGGGGACAGGGCCCTATCAGCCCCAGCATTTT	CAWSVKGTGPYQPQHF
TRBJ2-1	TRBV30	TRBD2	-	TGTGCCTGGAGTGTTTCTAGCGGGAGTTCCTACAATGAGCAGTTCTTC	CAWSVSSGSSYNEQFF
TRBJ2-1	TRBV13	TRBD2	-	TGTGCCAGCAGCGCAAGACTAGCGGGATTCCGGGAGCAGTTCTTC	CASSARLAGFREQFF
TRBJ2-2	TRBV7-9	-	-	TGTGCCAGCAGCACCGTACAGGGCTCCGGGGAGCTGTTTTTT	CASSTVQGSGELFF
TRBJ1-5	TRBV7-2	-	-	TGTGCCAGCAGCGAGTTCGGAGTCCAGCCCCAGCATTTT	CASSEFGVQPQHF
TRBJ2-1	TRBV7-2	TRBD2	-	TGTGCCAGCAGCTCCCGCGCCCGGGGGGGGGCTTACAATGAGCAGTTCTTC	CASSSRARGGAYNEQFF
TRBJ2-7	TRBV5-4	TRBD2	-	TGTGCCACCCAGGCTGGGACTAGTGTCGAGCAGTACTTC	CATQAGTSVEQYF
TRBJ1-3	TRBV7-8	-	-	TGTGCCAGCCGCGGAGGAAACACCATATATTTT	CASRGGNTIYF
TRBJ2-5	TRBV4-1	TRBD2	-	TGCGCCAGCAGCCGTAAAGAAAGCGGGGGCCAAGAGACCCAGTACTTC	CASSRKESGGQETQYF
TRBJ2-5	TRBV6-1	-	once	TGTGCCAGCAGTGGTAAAGGACAGACGCGGGAGACCCAGTACTTC	CASSGKGQTRETQYF
TRBJ2-2	TRBV5-1	-	-	TGCGCCAGCAGCTTACAGACACCCCGGGACACTCTCACCGGGGAGCTGTTTTTT	CASSLQTPRDTLTGELFF
TRBJ1-2	TRBV14	TRBD1	few	TGTGCCAGCAGCCCACGGGACAGATACTATGGCTACACCTTC	CASSPRDRYYGYTF
TRBJ2-3	TRBV7-6	TRBD1	-	TGTGCCAGCAGCTTACTGAGCAGGGGGCAGGGTGATACGCAGTATTTT	CASSLLSRGQGDTQYF